A selection of T cell receptor beta chains follows, all from one sample in a study of PD-1 blockade in classical Hodgkin lymphoma. Only in-frame clones appear in the TCRdb table, and some are missing; sequencing was by immunoSEQ multiplex PCR. Among 99,000 or so clones listed, roughly 87% were seen once. The sequencing used peripheral blood mononuclear cells (PBMCs), collected before the fourth cycle of nivolumab. The receptors stem from a human donor with classical Hodgkin lymphoma. Each CDR3 is given with its conserved first and last residue. Each record gives: V gene, D gene, J gene, clone size, CDR3 DNA, CDR3 protein. A D gene is named only where the DNA matches it firmly. Size values are once, few and many counts, or a class for expanded clones, and some rows have none.

>TRBV11-3|NA|TRBJ2-3|once
TGTGCCAGCAGCCGTTTCGCGGATACGCAGTATTTT
CASSRFADTQYF
>TRBV6-4|NA|TRBJ1-1|once
TGTGCCAGCCTCAGACCCCGGTCAGAAGCTTTCTTT
CASLRPRSEAFF
>TRBV10-3|TRBD2|TRBJ2-3|NA
TGTGCCATCAGGAGTAGCGGGAGTTCAGATACGCAGTATTTT
CAIRSSGSSDTQYF
>TRBV5-1|TRBD2|TRBJ2-7|NA
TGCGCCAGCAGCCTTAGCGGGAGGGGACCGTACGAGCAGTACTTC
CASSLSGRGPYEQYF
>TRBV7-8|NA|TRBJ1-5|NA
TGTGCCAGCAGCCAAATCAGGGGTAGCAATCAGCCCCAGCATTTT
CASSQIRGSNQPQHF
>TRBV6-5|NA|TRBJ1-3|NA
TGTGCCAGCAGATGGGACCGCTCTGGAAACACCATATATTTT
CASRWDRSGNTIYF
>TRBV5-1|NA|TRBJ2-1|NA
TGCGCCAGCAGCCTGAGCGGAAGCTCCTACAATGAGCAGTTCTTC
CASSLSGSSYNEQFF
>TRBV5-4|NA|TRBJ2-2|NA
TGTGCCAGCAGCTTCGGGACTGGGACACACGGGGAGCTGTTTTTT
CASSFGTGTHGELFF
>TRBV10-3|NA|TRBJ2-1|NA
TGTGCCATGGCCTCGGGGGTCACCTACAATGAGCAGTTCTTC
CAMASGVTYNEQFF
>TRBV6-5|NA|TRBJ1-1|NA
TGTGCCAGCAACAAACAAGGGACGAACACTGAAGCTTTCTTT
CASNKQGTNTEAFF
>TRBV7-9|TRBD2|TRBJ2-1|NA
TGTGCCAGCAGCCCTTTAAGCGGGAGCTCCTACAATGAGCAGTTCTTC
CASSPLSGSSYNEQFF
>TRBV5-1|TRBD1|TRBJ1-1|NA
TGCGCCAGCAGCCCTACCGGGACAGGGGCAGGTTCCACTGAAGCTTTCTTT
CASSPTGTGAGSTEAFF
>TRBV15|NA|TRBJ1-2|NA
TGTGCCACCAGCATAGGGCCCCCCTATGGCTACACCTTC
CATSIGPPYGYTF
>TRBV6-5|NA|TRBJ2-5|NA
TGTGCCAGCAGTTACCTAGCCACAGAGACCCAGTACTTC
CASSYLATETQYF
>TRBV19|TRBD1|TRBJ1-1|NA
TGTGCCAGTCAAAGCAGGGGGTTTGAAGCTTTCTTT
CASQSRGFEAFF
>TRBV30|NA|TRBJ2-7|NA
TGTGCCTGGAGTGTTGCAGTCGAGCAGTACTTC
CAWSVAVEQYF
>TRBV27|NA|TRBJ1-2|NA
TGTGCCAGCAGTGTACACCCCCAGGGGAGCTATGGCTACACCTTC
CASSVHPQGSYGYTF
>TRBV19|NA|TRBJ1-1|NA
TGTGCCAGTAGTACTCTCGGCGACAACACTGAAGCTTTCTTT
CASSTLGDNTEAFF
>TRBV5-5|NA|TRBJ1-1|NA
TGTGCCAGCAGCTTGGTGGACGCGAACACTGAAGCTTTCTTT
CASSLVDANTEAFF
>TRBV19|NA|TRBJ2-2|once
TGTGCCAGTAGTATGTTCTTCGGCACCGGGGAGCTGTTTTTT
CASSMFFGTGELFF
>TRBV9|NA|TRBJ2-2|NA
TGTGCCAGCAGCCCAGGAGGTACGAACACCGGGGAGCTGTTTTTT
CASSPGGTNTGELFF
>TRBV11-2|NA|TRBJ2-4|NA
TGTGCCAGCAGCCTATCACGTGGGGCGGAGGCCAAAAACATTCAGTACTTC
CASSLSRGAEAKNIQYF
>TRBV10-1|NA|TRBJ2-1|NA
TGCGCCAGCAGTGTGGGGTTTCAGGACCTCGACTACAATGAGCAGTTCTTC
CASSVGFQDLDYNEQFF
>TRBV6-1|NA|TRBJ2-2|NA
TGTGCCAGCAGTGACGGGAGTGACACCGGGGAGCTGTTTTTT
CASSDGSDTGELFF
>TRBV10-3|NA|TRBJ1-5|once
TGTGCCATCAGTGATATTCCGGGAGGGCTAAGCAATCAGCCCCAGCATTTT
CAISDIPGGLSNQPQHF
>TRBV6-1|NA|TRBJ1-5|NA
TGTGCCAGCCACCTGGGAGATAGCAATCAGCCCCAGCATTTT
CASHLGDSNQPQHF
>TRBV2|TRBD1|TRBJ2-1|NA
TGTGCCAGCATTCGGGGACAGGGCCCCGAATCCTACAATGAGCAGTTCTTC
CASIRGQGPESYNEQFF
>TRBV7-9|NA|TRBJ1-5|NA
TGTGCCAGCAGCTTAGCGGGGCAGCAGCATTTT
CASSLAGQQHF
>TRBV10-1|TRBD1|TRBJ2-5|NA
TGCGCCAGCAGTGAGACCGGGACAGGGAAAGAGACCCAGTACTTC
CASSETGTGKETQYF
>TRBV6-5|NA|TRBJ2-3|once
TGTGCCAGCAGTCACACAGATACGCAGTATTTT
CASSHTDTQYF
>TRBV21-1|NA|TRBJ1-2|NA
TGTGCCAGCAGCAAACCGAATCAAACTCTCGGACAGGGGAGGTTGAGGTATGGCTACACCTTC
CASSKPNQTLGQGRLRYGYTF
>TRBV28|NA|TRBJ1-5|NA
TGTGCCAGCTGGGAGGGTAATCAGCCCCAGCATTTT
CASWEGNQPQHF
>TRBV7-2|NA|TRBJ2-7|NA
TGTGCCAGCAGCTTATACGGGGGTGGGAGCTCCTACGAGCAGTACTTC
CASSLYGGGSSYEQYF
>TRBV4-3|NA|TRBJ1-4|few
TGCGCCAGCAGCCCGGGTACTAATGAAAAACTGTTTTTT
CASSPGTNEKLFF
>TRBV30|TRBD2|TRBJ2-1|NA
TGTGCCTGGAGTCCATCCCCCAGGACTAGCGGGAGGCCCTCAAGCTCCTACAATGAGCAGTTCTTC
CAWSPSPRTSGRPSSSYNEQFF
>TRBV2|NA|TRBJ2-2|NA
TGTGCCACCTCTCGACAGGCGGCGAACACCGGGGAGCTGTTTTTT
CATSRQAANTGELFF
>TRBV6-4|NA|TRBJ2-7|NA
TGTGCCAGCCGGGACTACGAGCAGTACTTC
CASRDYEQYF
>TRBV2|NA|TRBJ1-1|NA
TGTGCCAGCAGGCCCGGGGAGTTGTCGAACACTGAAGCTTTCTTT
CASRPGELSNTEAFF
>TRBV4-1|NA|TRBJ2-4|NA
TGCGCCAGCAGCCAAGAAAAGGGACGTTGGGGGCGAACTTGGAACATTCAGTACTTC
CASSQEKGRWGRTWNIQYF
>TRBV7-2|TRBD1|TRBJ1-1|once
TGTGCCAGCAGCCTTTGGACAGGAGCAGACACTGAAGCTTTCTTT
CASSLWTGADTEAFF
>TRBV4-2|NA|TRBJ2-1|NA
TGTGCCAGCAGCCGGCTTTGGCTAGAGCCCTCCTACAATGAGCAGTTCTTC
CASSRLWLEPSYNEQFF
>TRBV10-3|TRBD1|TRBJ2-7|NA
TGTGCCATCAGTGGGAGGACAGGGGCACCCGCCTACGAGCAGTACTTC
CAISGRTGAPAYEQYF
>TRBV4-1|TRBD1|TRBJ2-7|NA
TGCGCCAGCAGCCAAGATCGGCGGGACAGGGGTCACGAGCAGTACTTC
CASSQDRRDRGHEQYF
>TRBV5-4|TRBD1|TRBJ2-4|few
TGTGCCAGCAGCCAAAAGGGAATGACAGGGTATAGTGAGTACTTC
CASSQKGMTGYSEYF
>TRBV18|TRBD2|TRBJ2-4|NA
TGTGCCAGCTCCCCCGACCGTGGGGGGGACATTCAGTACTTC
CASSPDRGGDIQYF
>TRBV6-6|NA|TRBJ1-1|NA
TGTGCCAGCAGAAAGGATTTGAACACTGAAGCTTTCTTT
CASRKDLNTEAFF
>TRBV10-1|NA|TRBJ2-2|few
TGCGCCAGCAGTGAGAGGGTCACCGGGGAGCTGTTTTTT
CASSERVTGELFF
>TRBV11-3|TRBD1|TRBJ2-1|NA
TGTGCCAGCAGCTTGGGACAGGGCGCAGGCAATGAGCAGTTCTTC
CASSLGQGAGNEQFF